This TCR beta chain was recovered during a study of blood T cell repertoires in COVID-19. At the level of the study: Sample material is recorded as cDNA or gDNA derived from T cells, B-cell-depleted T cells, or PBMCs.

Clones were read by immunoSEQ multiplex PCR, and TCRdb kept only the in-frame ones, dropping some. The table has about 210,000 clones, 80% to 90% seen once. The CDR3 runs to 15 residues. Seattle patients were enrolled while actively infected and followed longitudinally. V and J are TRBV21-1 and TRBJ2-7; the D call TRBD2 from the table was never checked on the DNA. TRBV21-1 is labeled a pseudogene. Material for sequencing was peripheral blood. The source is an elderly woman with COVID-19, enrolled during active disease. CDR3: CASSMGFHGGSEQYV. DNA of the CDR3: TGTGCCAGCAGCATGGGATTCCACGGGGGAAGCGAGCAGTACGTC.